The 30 T cell receptor beta chains presented below share a single source sample, sequenced in a study of T cells expressing NK-cell markers. One entry per CDR3 protein, without DNA, is what TCRdb gives after re-calling the 5' RACE reads. Its listing shows about 260,000 distinct CDR3 sequences. The sequencing input was blood T cells: a sorted CD56 or NKG2C T cell subset, CD4+ or CD8+ T cells, or bulk PBMC T cells (not recorded which). The origin of the receptors is a woman between 18 and 70 years old in good health.

V gene TRBV27 combines with J gene TRBJ2-3; checking the TCRdb D call of TRBD2 is not possible without DNA. CDR1 and CDR2 from the germline V gene are MNHEY and SMNVEV (reference sequence). The CDR3 loop spans 15 amino acids. The CDR3 sequence: CASSKGLAVQDTQYF.

This rearrangement joins TRBV6-2 or TRBV6-3 to TRBJ2-1; the D call of TRBD1 rests on TCRdb alone, since no DNA is present to check it. In germline, CDR1 is MNHEY, CDR2 SVGEGT. The CDR3 length is 16 residues. The CDR3 sequence: CASRGGGTRSYNEQFF.

The chain is built from TRBV4-3 and TRBJ1-2. Looked up from germline, CDR1 is LGHNA and CDR2 is YSLEER. This CDR3 spans 17 amino acids. CDR3 loop: CASSQLTGQRGAYGYTF.

V is TRBV18 and J is TRBJ1-4; as DNA is missing, the TRBD1 call by TCRdb cannot be tested. Germline V lookup: CDR1 KGHSH, CDR2 LQKENI. The CDR3 is 15 amino acids. The CDR3 here is CASSPSGGLSEKLFF.

The chain joins TRBV5-1 to TRBJ1-1. Per germline, CDR1 SGHRS and CDR2 YFSETQ. The CDR3 covers 13 residues. The CDR3 loop reads CASSRNSNTEAFF.

J is TRBJ2-5 and V is TRBV29-1; TCRdb indicates TRBD2, and absent DNA this call remains unverified. This CDR3 has 13 amino acids. CDR1 and CDR2 (germline): SQVTM, ANQGSEA. The chain's CDR3 is CSVDGLAGETQYF.

V usage is TRBV28 and J usage is TRBJ1-5; TCRdb's D gene call, TRBD1, goes unchecked for lack of DNA. The CDR3 loop spans 16 amino acids. Germline lookup yields CDR1 MDHEN and CDR2 SYDVKM. The CDR3 loop reads CASSYRTGGAGQPQHF.

The genes are TRBV28 and TRBJ2-1; TCRdb proposes TRBD2, but this gene call is untestable without DNA. The CDR3 has 16 residues. The germline gives CDR1 MDHEN, CDR2 SYDVKM. This CDR3 reads CASSLTSSGRHNEQFF.

The chain recombines TRBV6-6 with TRBJ2-4. This CDR3 spans 13 amino acids. Germline V gene data show CDR1 as MNHNY and CDR2 as SVGAGI (reference sequence). CDR3 protein: CASVRVSQNIQYF.

This chain connects TRBV7-2 to TRBJ1-5; TCRdb lists TRBD1, though no DNA is available to test this call. This CDR3 contains 13 residues. The germline CDR1 and CDR2 sequences are SGHTA and FQGNSA. CDR3 amino acids: CASSAGYHQPQHF.

The chain employs TRBV7-2 and TRBJ1-1. Germline loops: CDR1 SGHTA, CDR2 FQGNSA. The CDR3 is 13 residues long. The chain's CDR3 is CASSLRMIPEAFF.

The chain has TRBV3-1 and TRBJ2-1. The CDR3 runs to 16 residues. The germline V gene encodes CDR1 LGHDT and CDR2 YNNKEL (reference sequence). This chain's CDR3 is CASSQRRGYSYNEQFF.

The V and J genes are TRBV30 and TRBJ2-4; TCRdb selects TRBD1, and the lack of DNA leaves this call unchecked. The CDR3 runs 15 residues. Germline assignment: CDR1 GTSNPN and CDR2 SVGIG (reference sequence). The CDR3 sequence is CAWSRAALAKNIQYF.

The chain uses TRBV6-1 and TRBJ1-1. Germline CDR1 and CDR2: MNHNS and SASEGT. CDR3 length: 14 residues. CDR3 sequence: CASSEMGMDTEAFF.

The CDR3 reads CSARGPNTEAFF. V gene TRBV20-1 combines with J gene TRBJ1-1. CDR1 is DFQATT and CDR2 is SNEGSKA in the germline V gene (reference sequence). This CDR3 contains 12 residues.

This chain uses TRBV20-1 with TRBJ2-3; TCRdb's D gene call, TRBD2, goes unchecked for lack of DNA. The CDR3 runs 17 residues. Germline loops: CDR1 DFQATT, CDR2 SNEGSKA (reference sequence). This CDR3 is CSARDPRLGAPERTQYF.

The chain links TRBV20-1 to TRBJ2-1. CDR1 and CDR2 from the germline V gene are DFQATT and SNEGSKA (reference sequence). This CDR3 comprises 11 residues. The CDR3 loop is CSASSKNEQFF.

The chain links TRBV28 to TRBJ2-3; TCRdb's D call, TRBD2, is unchecked because there is no DNA. CDR3 size: 15 residues. Germline V gives CDR1 MDHEN, CDR2 SYDVKM. This CDR3 is CASSPRGSSRDTQYF.

This chain joins TRBV7-2 and TRBJ2-5; there is no DNA to check the TCRdb D call of TRBD1. Germline lookup yields CDR1 SGHTA and CDR2 FQGNSA. The CDR3 spans 14 residues. The CDR3 sequence is CASSPRGVQETQYF.

The V call is TRBV11-2, the J call TRBJ2-2. This CDR3 has 17 residues. Per germline, CDR1 SGHAT and CDR2 FQNNGV. CDR3 sequence reads: CASSFSPRGAGTGELFF.

This chain links TRBV6-1 with TRBJ2-1; TCRdb designates TRBD2, a call that cannot be tested without DNA. CDR1 and CDR2 from the germline V gene are MNHNS and SASEGT. This CDR3 is 16 amino acids long. The CDR3 protein is CASSDIGRGGYNEQFF.

The chain has TRBV7-3 and TRBJ2-1; TCRdb's D gene call, TRBD1, goes unchecked for lack of DNA. CDR1 and CDR2 from the germline V gene are SGHTA and FQGTGA. There are 14 residues in the CDR3. The CDR3 sequence is CASSTGGVNNEQFF.

The chain recombines TRBV4-1 with TRBJ2-1; TCRdb outputs TRBD2, but without DNA this stays unchecked. The CDR3 spans 18 residues. From germline, CDR1 is MGHRA and CDR2 YSYEKL. The CDR3 is CASSPTVANSGTYNEQFF.

The chain employs TRBV29-1 and TRBJ1-4. Germline values: CDR1 SQVTM, CDR2 ANQGSEA. The CDR3 has 15 residues. The CDR3 reads CTYVRVDSGNEKLFF. Full variable domain (rest looked up from reference TRBV29-1 and TRBJ1-4): SAVISQKPSRDICQRGTSLTIQCQVDSQVTMMFWYRQQPGQSLTLIATANQGSEATYESGFVIDKFPISRPNLTFSTLTVSNMSPEDSSIYLCTYVRVDSGNEKLFFGSGTQLSVL.

This sequence joins TRBV7-8 and TRBJ2-3; TCRdb's assignment of TRBD1 cannot be checked, as there is no DNA. There are 17 residues in the CDR3. The germline V gene has CDR1 SGHVS and CDR2 FQNEAQ. The CDR3 sequence is CASSSPGIKGTTDTQYF.

This rearrangement joins TRBV7-2 to TRBJ2-2; without DNA, the TCRdb call of TRBD1 cannot be checked. Germline V gene data show CDR1 as SGHTA and CDR2 as FQGNSA. The CDR3 loop spans 16 amino acids. The CDR3 sequence is CASGMGPNPPTGELFF.

This chain links TRBV14 with TRBJ1-4. Germline V gene data show CDR1 as SGHDN and CDR2 as FVKESK. The CDR3 length is 16 residues. This CDR3 reads CASSHPEGAANEKLFF.

The rearrangement joins TRBV5-1 to TRBJ2-7; TCRdb indicates TRBD2, and absent DNA this call remains unverified. Germline values: CDR1 SGHRS, CDR2 YFSETQ. CDR3 length: 16 residues. The CDR3 loop is CASSPDASGASVEQYF.

The genes are TRBV12-3 or TRBV12-4 and TRBJ2-5; TCRdb returns TRBD1, unconfirmable since there is no DNA. There are 16 residues in the CDR3. The chain's CDR3 is CASSYSQTGLQETQYF.

The rearrangement links TRBV6-2 or TRBV6-3 to TRBJ2-2; TCRdb's D call, TRBD1, is unchecked because there is no DNA. CDR1 is MNHEY, CDR2 SVGEGT, per germline. The CDR3 is made up of 16 amino acids. The CDR3: CASSYTGTGSPGELFF.